Listed here is a single TCR beta chain. The sample is drawn from a study of blood T cell repertoires in COVID-19. Method: immunoSEQ multiplex PCR; TCRdb's copy keeps in-frame clones and lacks some. Of about 130,000 clones listed, roughly 84% are singletons. Source material: peripheral blood. The sequence derives from a woman in her 30s who had recovered from COVID-19.

Here the CDR3 reads CASSQEGTSGKETQYF. The CDR3 DNA reads TGTGCCAGCAGCCAAGAGGGGACTAGCGGGAAGGAGACCCAGTACTTC. The chain uses TRBV4-2 and TRBJ2-5, with 13 positions matching TRBD2. This CDR3 is 16 amino acids long. Per germline, CDR1 LGHNA and CDR2 YNFKEQ. Unmatched junction bases numbered 3, after V lost 0 bases and J lost 5 bases.